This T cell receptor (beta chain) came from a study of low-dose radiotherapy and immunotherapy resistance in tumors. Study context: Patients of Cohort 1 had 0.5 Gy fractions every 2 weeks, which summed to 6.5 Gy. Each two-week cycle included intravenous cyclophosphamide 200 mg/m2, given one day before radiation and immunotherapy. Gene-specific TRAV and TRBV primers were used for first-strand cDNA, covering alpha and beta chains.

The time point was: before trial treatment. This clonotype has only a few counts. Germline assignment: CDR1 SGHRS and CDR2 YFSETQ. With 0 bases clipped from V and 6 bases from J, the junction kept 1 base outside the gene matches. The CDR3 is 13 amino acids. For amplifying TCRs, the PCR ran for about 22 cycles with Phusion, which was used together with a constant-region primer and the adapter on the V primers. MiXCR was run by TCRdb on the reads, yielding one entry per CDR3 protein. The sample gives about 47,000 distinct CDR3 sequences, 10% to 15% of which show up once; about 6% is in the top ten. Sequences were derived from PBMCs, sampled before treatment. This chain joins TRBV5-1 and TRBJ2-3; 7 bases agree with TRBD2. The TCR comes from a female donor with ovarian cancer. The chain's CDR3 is CASSLAGGDTQYF. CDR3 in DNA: TGCGCCAGCAGCTTGGCCGGGGGGGATACGCAGTATTTT. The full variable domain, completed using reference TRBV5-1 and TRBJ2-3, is KAGVTQTPRYLIKTRGQQVTLSCSPISGHRSVSWYQQTPGQGLQFLFEYFSETQRNKGNFPGRFSGRQFSNSRSEMNVSTLELGDSALYLCASSLAGGDTQYFGPGTRLTVL.